This T cell receptor (beta chain) came from a study of T cell responses to AZD1222 COVID-19 vaccine. Study results and caveats: Just five or six AZD1222 recipients tested seropositive at baseline.

The V gene lost 4 bases and the J gene lost 12 bases, with 10 bases spanning the gap. Germline loops: CDR1 SGHDN, CDR2 FVKESK. CDR3 length: 11 amino acids. For this clone: The antigen remains undetermined.

Profiling relied on immunoSEQ multiplex PCR, and the TCRdb table lists in-frame clones only, not all of them. The sample lists about 130,000 clones; over 75% were seen once. This specimen was peripheral blood, taken 28 days after the second dose of the MenACWY control vaccine. The source is an adult who received the MenACWY meningococcal vaccine as a control. The chain carries TRBV14 and TRBJ2-1; D possibly corresponds to TRBD2 (6 bases). The CDR3 protein is CASSPGLGQFF. The CDR3 DNA is TGTGCCAGCAGCCCGGGACTTGGGCAGTTCTTC.